The 29 T cell receptor beta chains reported below all come from one sample, sequenced in a study of glioma-infiltrating T cells. TCR alpha and beta CDR3 regions were amplified from RNA using iRepertoire nested multiplex PCR. TCRdb analysed the multiplex PCR reads with MiXCR anew, one entry per CDR3 protein. The table has 170,000 or so distinct CDR3 sequences, more than 35% seen once. Sequencing used glioma tissue, nonneoplastic brain tissue, or PBMCs (not recorded which). Receptors originate from a human donor with low-grade glioma or glioblastoma, undergoing nonglioma brain surgery, or in good health (not recorded which).

The chain combines TRBV4-2 with TRBJ2-1; D possibly matches TRBD1 or TRBD2 (6 bases each). This CDR3 contains 16 residues. V lost 3 bases and J lost 6, with 18 bases in between. Germline values: CDR1 LGHNA, CDR2 YNFKEQ. The CDR3 spells CASSHPGAGRRNEQFF. CDR3 bases: TGTGCCAGCAGCCACCCGGGGGCGGGGCGGCGCAATGAGCAGTTCTTC.

As regards this clonotype: This may stem from a read error, because a much larger clone lies one nucleotide away. The chain links TRBV28 to TRBJ1-4; a possible D gene is TRBD1 (5 bases). The germline CDR1 and CDR2 sequences are MDHEN and SYDVKM. Trimming removed 11 bases from V and 6 bases from J, with 10 bases in between. This CDR3 spans 11 amino acids. The CDR3 bases are TGTGCCGCCCAAGGGGATGAAAAACTGTTTTTT. Translation: CAAQGDEKLFF.

This clonotype was counted many times. The genes are TRBV10-3 and TRBJ1-1; D unclear. Germline loops: CDR1 ENHRY, CDR2 SYGVKD. The CDR3 extends over 16 amino acids. Trimming took off 2 bases at V and 2 bases at J, with 15 bases between the two ends. The CDR3 is CAISERHQEYNTEAFF. The CDR3 nucleotides read TGTGCCATCAGTGAGAGACACCAGGAGTATAACACTGAAGCTTTCTTT.

This clonotype has a count of ten or more. The chain carries TRBV20-1 and TRBJ2-5; 10 bases fit TRBD2. The V gene's germline CDR1 is DFQATT and CDR2 SNEGSKA (reference sequence). V shed 3 bases and J 2 bases; nucleotides not matched to a gene: 6. The CDR3 consists of 15 residues. The CDR3 DNA sequence: TGCAGTGCTAGGGGACAACTAGCGGGACAAGAGACCCAGTACTTC. This sequence encodes CSARGQLAGQETQYF.

This clonotype was recorded only once. The junction differs from germline at one of its ends, possibly a read error. The chain combines TRBV20-1 with TRBJ2-7; no clear D. The CDR3 contains 14 residues. Per the germline V gene, CDR1 is DFQATT and CDR2 is SNEGSKA (reference sequence). The CDR3 loop reads CSVIRSGDTYEEYF. CDR3 bases: TGCAGTGTTATAAGGTCCGGAGATACCTACGAGGAGTACTTC.

This chain links TRBV28 with TRBJ2-1, with D unresolved. Trimming left V 7 bases short and J 0 bases short, with 16 bases between. Germline CDR1 reads MDHEN; CDR2 reads SYDVKM. CDR3 length: 16 residues. Here the CDR3 reads CASTPPGVSSYNEQFF. The CDR3, as DNA: TGTGCCAGCACCCCCCCTGGGGTTAGCTCCTACAATGAGCAGTTCTTC.

This clonotype was counted many times. The J gene is TRBJ2-7, the V gene TRBV20-1; 9 nucleotides align to TRBD2. The germline V gene has CDR1 DFQATT and CDR2 SNEGSKA (reference sequence). This CDR3 spans 12 amino acids. J gave up 3 bases and V 5 bases, and 2 bases lay outside the gene matches. The CDR3: CSASSGIYEQYF. Written as DNA, the CDR3 is TGCAGTGCTTCTAGCGGGATCTACGAGCAGTACTTC.

Ten or more counts support this clonotype. V gene TRBV20-1 combines with J gene TRBJ1-4; the D is unclear. CDR1 and CDR2 (germline): DFQATT, SNEGSKA (reference sequence). Trimming took 5 bases from V and 8 from J, leaving 18 bases between them. The CDR3 spans 14 residues. Written as DNA, the CDR3 is TGCAGTGCTCGACGAGCCCCGGCGGGAGAAAAACTGTTTTTT. Its translation: CSARRAPAGEKLFF.

The gene calls are TRBV7-6 and TRBJ1-4; D is ambiguous. Trimming took off 4 bases at V and 8 bases at J, with 14 bases between the two ends. The germline gives CDR1 SGHVS, CDR2 FNYEAQ. The CDR3 runs to 14 residues. As DNA, the CDR3 is TGTGCCAGCAGCTCCCCTGACCTTGGGGAAAAACTGTTTTTT. Residues: CASSSPDLGEKLFF. The full variable domain, completed using reference TRBV7-6 and TRBJ1-4, is GAGVSQSPRYKVTKRGQDVALRCDPISGHVSLYWYRQALGQGPEFLTYFNYEAQQDKSGLPNDRFSAERPEGSISTLTIQRTEQRDSAMYRCASSSPDLGEKLFFGSGTQLSVL.

This clonotype came up many times. This rearrangement joins TRBV28 to TRBJ1-3; tentative D call: TRBD1 (6 bases). The CDR3 extends over 13 amino acids. Germline V CDR1 and CDR2: MDHEN, SYDVKM. V lost 10 bases and J 3 bases, leaving 13 bases between the germline ends. The CDR3 sequence: CATYEGVGNTIYF. CDR3 DNA: TGTGCCACCTATGAGGGGGTTGGAAACACCATATATTTT.

This chain connects TRBV29-1 to TRBJ2-3, with TRBD2 matching 9 bases. V lost 5 bases to trimming and J lost 0 bases; unmatched junction nucleotides: 3. Germline CDR1 is SQVTM and CDR2 is ANQGSEA. The CDR3 has 14 residues. The CDR3 bases are TGCAGCGTTCCCACTAGCGGGAGCACAGATACGCAGTATTTT. Its protein is CSVPTSGSTDTQYF.

This clonotype has ten or more counts. This chain uses TRBV2 with TRBJ2-2; the D is unclear. Trimming took 7 bases from V and 2 from J, leaving 5 bases between them. This CDR3 contains 12 residues. The germline gives CDR1 SNHLY, CDR2 FYNNEI. The CDR3 spells CASTSNTGELFF. The DNA of the CDR3 is TGTGCCAGCACTAGTAACACCGGGGAGCTGTTTTTT.

As for this clonotype: This may be a read error, as it is one base from a much larger clone. CDR3 in DNA: TGTGCCAGCAGTCTCGGGACTAATGGGCAGTACTTC. Translating gives CASSLGTNGQYF. This rearrangement joins TRBV7-9 to TRBJ2-7; 7 positions agree with TRBD2. After removal of 6 bases from V and 9 bases from J, the junction contained 8 bases not matched to a gene. This CDR3 has 12 amino acids. Germline V CDR1 and CDR2: SEHNR, FQNEAQ (reference sequence).

Notes on this clonotype: Given a much more abundant clone one base away, this may be a read error. The genes are TRBV28 and TRBJ2-4, with a tentative D call TRBD1 (6 bases). Looked up from germline, CDR1 is MDHEN and CDR2 is SYDVKM. The CDR3 runs to 14 residues. Trimming stripped 4 bases from V and 8 bases from J, with 15 bases between. CDR3 coding DNA: TGTGCCAGCAGTTCCACAGGGTTGTGGGACATTCAGTACTTC. Encoded protein: CASSSTGLWDIQYF.

The chain is built from TRBV2 and TRBJ2-1; 14 positions match TRBD2. V dropped 7 bases and J dropped 7; count of bases not matched to a gene: 6. CDR3 length equals 15 residues. Per germline, CDR1 SNHLY and CDR2 FYNNEI. The CDR3 DNA reads as TGTGCCAGCACGGGGACTAGCGGGAGCCGGAATGAGCAGTTCTTC. It is translated as CASTGTSGSRNEQFF. The full variable domain, completed using reference TRBV2 and TRBJ2-1, is EPEVTQTPSHQVTQMGQEVILRCVPISNHLYFYWYRQILGQKVEFLVSFYNNEISEKSEIFDDQFSVERPDGSNFTLKIRSTKLEDSAMYFCASTGTSGSRNEQFFGPGTRLTVL.

The gene calls are TRBV29-1 and TRBJ2-7; the match to TRBD2 covers 12 bases. The V and J ends lost 7 bases and 0 bases, in that order; junction bases with no gene match: 4. Germline loops: CDR1 SQVTM, CDR2 ANQGSEA. This CDR3 region has 14 residues. In DNA form, the CDR3 reads TGCAGCGGGCGGACTAGCGGGACCTCCTACGAGCAGTACTTC. Residues: CSGRTSGTSYEQYF.

About this clonotype: A much larger clone sits a single nucleotide away, making a read error possible. V is TRBV28 and J is TRBJ2-1; TRBD1 or TRBD2 may be the D gene (7 bases each). V was pared by 5 bases and J by 12 bases, with 23 bases between. Germline V CDR1 and CDR2: MDHEN, SYDVKM. There are 15 residues in the CDR3. The DNA of the CDR3 is TGTGCCAGCAGTCAACAGGGGAGGGTTGTGGATGGGCAGTTCTTC. The encoded protein is CASSQQGRVVDGQFF.

This clonotype was observed many times. V usage is TRBV20-1 and J usage is TRBJ2-1; 10 bases map to TRBD1. This CDR3 has 14 amino acids. Germline V gives CDR1 DFQATT, CDR2 SNEGSKA (reference sequence). With 3 bases clipped from V and 2 bases from J, the junction kept 1 base outside the gene matches. The CDR3 region has the DNA TGCAGTGCTAGGGACAGGGGGACCTACAATGAGCAGTTCTTC. Its protein is CSARDRGTYNEQFF.

This clonotype was found many times. V gene TRBV7-2 combines with J gene TRBJ1-1; D call uncertain. Germline V lookup: CDR1 SGHTA, CDR2 FQGNSA. V lost 6 bases and J 7 bases, leaving 9 bases between the germline ends. This CDR3 spans 11 amino acids. CDR3 sequence reads: CASSHGLEAFF. The CDR3 DNA is TGTGCCAGCAGTCACGGCCTTGAAGCTTTCTTT.

Worth noting for this clonotype: A much bigger clone sits one base away, suggesting this may be a read error. The rearrangement joins TRBV6-2 or TRBV6-3 to TRBJ2-1; 13 nucleotides align to TRBD2. Per germline, CDR1 MNHEY and CDR2 SVGEGT. J gave up 7 bases and V 7 bases, and 10 bases lay outside the gene matches. The CDR3 contains 16 residues. The CDR3 protein is CASIRWTSGSTNEQFF. DNA of the CDR3: TGTGCCAGCATAAGATGGACTAGCGGGAGTACAAATGAGCAGTTCTTC.

Note on this clonotype: This may come from a read error, since a much larger clone is one base off. The genes are TRBV2 and TRBJ1-5, with D perhaps matching TRBD1 (5 bases). Germline CDR1 is SNHLY and CDR2 is FYNNEI. Trimming cost V 6 bases and J 0 bases, with 12 bases left between them. The CDR3 has 15 residues. In nucleotides, the CDR3 is TGTGCCAGCAGCAAGAAGGGGTATAGCAATCAGCCCCAGCATTTT. Translating gives CASSKKGYSNQPQHF.

In nucleotides, the CDR3 is TGTGCCAGCAGTTTATTAAGACAGGACAATGAGCAGTTCTTC. Translating it yields CASSLLRQDNEQFF. The chain links TRBV28 to TRBJ2-1; possible D gene TRBD1, 6 bases. CDR1 is MDHEN, CDR2 SYDVKM, per germline. This CDR3 spans 14 amino acids. V was trimmed by 1 base and J by 5 bases, leaving 9 bases between them.

This clonotype was seen at least ten times. The genes are TRBV28 and TRBJ1-5; no clear D. The V end was cut by 3 bases, the J end by 5 bases, with 23 bases between. This CDR3 has 18 amino acids. In germline, CDR1 is MDHEN, CDR2 SYDVKM. The CDR3 sequence: CASSLSSGLGSMDQPQHF. CDR3 nucleotide sequence: TGTGCCAGCAGTTTGAGTTCAGGACTGGGTTCTATGGATCAGCCCCAGCATTTT. The whole variable domain, remainder taken from reference TRBV28 and TRBJ1-5, is DVKVTQSSRYLVKRTGEKVFLECVQDMDHENMFWYRQDPGLGLRLIYFSYDVKMKEKGDIPEGYSVSREKKERFSLILESASTNQTSMYLCASSLSSGLGSMDQPQHFGDGTRLSIL.

CDR3 bases: TGCAGTGCTACGCAGGGAGCGGGGGACTACGAGCAGTACTTC. Translation gives CSATQGAGDYEQYF. The chain uses TRBV20-1 and TRBJ2-7, with 8 positions matching TRBD2. Germline-derived CDR1 and CDR2 are DFQATT and SNEGSKA (reference sequence). Unmatched junction bases numbered 8, after V lost 4 bases and J lost 3 bases. The length of the CDR3 is 14 residues.

This clonotype was counted many times. CDR3 in amino acids: CASIPRGRGATNEQFF. The CDR3 DNA follows: TGTGCCAGCATTCCCCGGGGTCGGGGGGCTACCAATGAGCAGTTCTTC. The chain links TRBV28 to TRBJ2-1; D is perhaps TRBD2 (7 bases). In germline, CDR1 is MDHEN, CDR2 SYDVKM. This CDR3 has 16 amino acids. V was trimmed by 7 bases and J by 6 bases, leaving 22 bases between them. The full variable domain, its missing parts supplied by reference TRBV28 and TRBJ2-1, is DVKVTQSSRYLVKRTGEKVFLECVQDMDHENMFWYRQDPGLGLRLIYFSYDVKMKEKGDIPEGYSVSREKKERFSLILESASTNQTSMYLCASIPRGRGATNEQFFGPGTRLTVL.

This clonotype has ten or more counts. J is TRBJ2-5 and V is TRBV6-1; 7 nucleotides match TRBD2. J gave up 5 bases and V 4 bases, and 4 bases lay outside the gene matches. Germline V lookup: CDR1 MNHNS, CDR2 SASEGT. The CDR3 length is 13 residues. CDR3 loop: CASSVWGGETQYF. In DNA, the CDR3 is TGTGCCAGCAGTGTCTGGGGGGGGGAGACCCAGTACTTC.

With respect to this clonotype: A much larger clone is a single base away; this may be a read error. This chain joins TRBV7-2 and TRBJ1-5; 7 bases match TRBD1. This CDR3 comprises 14 residues. CDR1 and CDR2 (germline): SGHTA, FQGNSA. CDR3 sequence (DNA): TGTGCCAGCAGCCGCCGAGGGGGCAATCAGCCCAAGCATTTT. Its protein is CASSRRGGNQPKHF.

Points on this clonotype: A much larger clone is a single base away; this may be a read error. The J gene is TRBJ2-7, the V gene TRBV27; possibly TRBD2 for D (7 bases). V was shortened by 9 bases and J by 4 bases, with 19 bases between the two germline ends. The CDR3 consists of 14 residues. Germline V gene lookup returns CDR1 MNHEY and CDR2 SMNVEV (reference sequence). The CDR3 sequence is CARSLSGGAYEQYF. The CDR3 DNA is TGTGCCAGAAGCCTTTCGGGGGGCGCTTACGAGCAGTACTTC.

Concerning this clonotype: At one end the junction does not follow the germline gene, possibly because of a read error. CDR3 DNA sequence: TGTGCCAGTAGTATTCGGCAGGGAGGACACCAGCCCAAGCATTTT. Protein product: CASSIRQGGHQPKHF. The chain employs TRBV19 and TRBJ1-5; tentative D call: TRBD1 (5 bases). This CDR3 comprises 15 residues. The germline gives CDR1 LNHDA, CDR2 SQIVND (reference sequence).